This is a list of T cell receptor beta chains from one sample in a study of blood T cell repertoires in COVID-19. The protocol was immunoSEQ multiplex PCR, while the TCRdb copy is restricted to in-frame clones and leaves out a portion. The data contain 160,000 or so clones, more than 85% of them singletons. Sequenced sample: PBMCs or T cells enriched from blood (not recorded which). The receptor set was obtained from a human donor with acute COVID-19. The donor label of this sample is uncertain. The CDR3 runs from the conserved cysteine through the conserved F or W. A D gene is named only where the DNA matches it firmly. The size of a clone is reported for some rows only, either as once, few or many, or as a class for expanded clones.

>TRBV4-2|TRBD1|NA|TRBJ2-5
CASSLLARDRVQETQYF
TGTGCCAGCAGCCTACTAGCGCGGGACAGGGTTCAAGAGACCCAGTACTTC
>TRBV11-3|TRBD2|once|TRBJ2-2
CASSLGGTSGVGELFF
TGTGCCAGCAGCTTAGGGGGGACTAGTGGCGTCGGGGAGCTGTTTTTT
>TRBV18|TRBD1|once|TRBJ1-2
CASSPGTGRDGYTF
TGTGCCAGCTCACCAGGGACAGGCAGAGATGGCTACACCTTC
>TRBV5-1|NA|NA|TRBJ2-7
CASSSITGDYEQYF
TGCGCCAGCAGCTCGATTACAGGAGACTACGAGCAGTACTTC
>TRBV11-3|TRBD2|NA|TRBJ2-5
CASSFSGGAGETQYF
TGTGCCAGCAGCTTTAGCGGGGGGGCTGGTGAGACCCAGTACTTC
>TRBV18|NA|NA|TRBJ1-4
CASSPIIAGMTANEKLFF
TGTGCCAGCTCACCAATCATCGCAGGGATGACGGCTAATGAAAAACTGTTTTTT
>TRBV9|TRBD1|few|TRBJ1-2
CASSPGTDYGYTF
TGTGCCAGCAGCCCCGGGACAGACTATGGCTACACCTTC
>TRBV6-4|NA|NA|TRBJ2-3
CASSRTGTGGTDTQYF
TGTGCCAGCAGTCGGACCGGGACTGGGGGGACAGATACGCAGTATTTT
>TRBV5-1|TRBD1|NA|TRBJ2-7
CASSVDPGQGEQYF
TGCGCCAGCAGCGTAGACCCGGGACAGGGCGAGCAGTACTTC
>TRBV24-1|TRBD2|NA|TRBJ2-5
CATSDAVAGGQETQYF
TGTGCCACCAGTGACGCGGTAGCGGGGGGACAAGAGACCCAGTACTTC
>TRBV15|NA|NA|TRBJ1-1
CATSRAGTEAFF
TGTGCCACCAGCAGAGCCGGCACTGAAGCTTTCTTT
>TRBV3-1/TRBV3-2|NA|once|TRBJ2-3
CASSQEILAGTDTQYF
TGTGCCAGCAGCCAAGAGATCCTAGCCGGTACAGATACGCAGTATTTT
>TRBV12-5|NA|NA|TRBJ2-7
CASGARVSSYEQYF
TGTGCTAGTGGCGCTCGGGTGAGCTCCTACGAGCAGTACTTC
>TRBV9|TRBD2|NA|TRBJ2-7
CASSVDSGARRYEQYF
TGTGCCAGCAGCGTCGATAGCGGGGCCAGGCGTTACGAGCAGTACTTC
>TRBV7-8|NA|NA|TRBJ1-2
CASSPPGVPYGYTF
TGTGCCAGCAGCCCGCCGGGGGTTCCCTATGGCTACACCTTC
>TRBV9|TRBD2|NA|TRBJ2-4
CASSVEPGLAGAGAKNIQYF
TGTGCCAGCAGCGTCGAACCGGGACTAGCGGGGGCAGGGGCCAAAAACATTCAGTACTTC
>TRBV7-2|TRBD2|NA|TRBJ2-1
CASRIGRGGRYNEQFF
TGTGCCAGCAGGATTGGGCGGGGGGGTAGGTACAATGAGCAGTTCTTC
>TRBV23-1|NA|NA|TRBJ1-4
CASSPPERVNEKLFF
TGCGCCAGCAGTCCCCCAGAGCGGGTTAATGAAAAACTGTTTTTT
>TRBV7-2|NA|NA|TRBJ2-3
CASSPLGGPSQYF
TGTGCCAGCAGCCCCCTCGGTGGGCCCTCGCAGTATTTT
>TRBV7-3|TRBD2|NA|TRBJ2-1
CASSSNSGGEGNEQFF
TGTGCCAGCAGCTCCAATAGCGGGGGAGAGGGCAATGAGCAGTTCTTC
>TRBV14|NA|NA|TRBJ1-1
CASSQLARAEAFF
TGTGCCAGCAGCCAGCTTGCCCGGGCTGAAGCTTTCTTT
>TRBV7-9|TRBD1|NA|TRBJ2-3
CASSSTGDTDTQYF
TGTGCCAGCAGCTCCACAGGGGACACAGATACGCAGTATTTT
>TRBV30|NA|once|TRBJ2-7
CAWSVGQGTYEQYF
TGTGCCTGGAGTGTAGGGCAGGGCACCTACGAGCAGTACTTC
>TRBV11-1|TRBD1|NA|TRBJ1-3
CASSLEAGQGITIYF
TGTGCCAGCAGCCTCGAAGCGGGACAGGGGATCACCATATATTTT
>TRBV9|NA|NA|TRBJ1-1
CASSVGGGIRDTEAFF
TGTGCCAGCAGCGTAGGCGGGGGTATTCGGGACACTGAAGCTTTCTTT
>TRBV2|NA|NA|TRBJ1-1
CASKRRVHYTDEAFF
TGTGCCAGCAAAAGGAGAGTACATTATACGGATGAAGCTTTCTTT
>TRBV5-1|NA|NA|TRBJ2-7
CASSLETNYYEQYF
TGCGCCAGCAGCTTGGAGACTAACTACTACGAGCAGTACTTC
>TRBV27|TRBD1|NA|TRBJ2-7
CASRLTPGQVYEQYF
TGTGCCAGCAGGCTGACCCCGGGACAGGTCTACGAGCAGTACTTC
>TRBV3-1/TRBV3-2|NA|NA|TRBJ1-2
CASSFTGNQVYGYTF
TGTGCCAGCAGCTTCACAGGGAACCAAGTGTATGGCTACACCTTC
>TRBV7-9|NA|NA|TRBJ2-1
CASSSLRGGDNEQFF
TGTGCCAGCAGCTCCCTCCGCGGGGGCGACAATGAGCAGTTCTTC
>TRBV19|TRBD2|NA|TRBJ2-5
CASSSGGAWETQYF
TGTGCCAGTAGTAGCGGGGGGGCCTGGGAGACCCAGTACTTC
>TRBV30|NA|NA|TRBJ2-6
CAWRGALTPGGANVLTF
TGTGCCTGGAGGGGGGCCCTAACCCCGGGAGGGGCCAACGTCCTGACTTTC
>TRBV7-2|NA|NA|TRBJ1-1
CASSHFFGEAFF
TGTGCCAGCAGCCATTTTTTCGGGGAAGCTTTCTTT
>TRBV6-6|NA|once|TRBJ2-1
CASSLGLAYNEQFF
TGTGCCAGCAGCCTGGGACTGGCCTACAATGAGCAGTTCTTC
>TRBV18|NA|few|TRBJ1-6
CASSSSRDSPLHF
TGTGCCAGCTCTTCCTCCAGGGATTCACCCCTCCACTTT
>TRBV12-3/TRBV12-4|NA|NA|TRBJ2-5
CASSSQETQYF
TGTGCCAGCAGCTCTCAAGAGACCCAGTACTTC
>TRBV4-2|NA|NA|TRBJ2-7
CASSPLGDREQYF
TGTGCCAGCAGCCCACTCGGAGACAGGGAGCAGTACTTC
>TRBV29-1|NA|NA|TRBJ2-7
CSVRQGGEQYF
TGCAGCGTCAGACAGGGAGGAGAGCAGTACTTC
>TRBV5-1|TRBD1|NA|TRBJ1-6
CASSLAGGEGSPLHF
TGCGCCAGCAGCTTGGCAGGGGGAGAGGGATCACCCCTCCACTTT
>TRBV14|NA|NA|TRBJ2-7
CASSQVRGYEQYF
TGTGCCAGCAGCCAAGTACGCGGCTACGAGCAGTACTTC
>TRBV12-3/TRBV12-4|NA|NA|TRBJ2-2
CASSLIGTGELFF
TGTGCCAGCAGTTTAATCGGCACCGGGGAGCTGTTTTTT
>TRBV27|TRBD1|NA|TRBJ2-5
CASSFRLDSTGGETQYF
TGTGCCAGCAGTTTTCGATTAGACTCGACAGGGGGAGAGACCCAGTACTTC
>TRBV24-1|NA|NA|TRBJ1-4
CAPSPRATNEKLFF
TGTGCCCCCTCTCCCAGGGCAACTAATGAAAAACTGTTTTTT
>TRBV21-1|NA|NA|TRBJ1-2
CASSKVGEGYGYTF
TGTGCCAGCAGCAAAGTTGGGGAGGGCTATGGCTACACCTTC
>TRBV19|TRBD1|NA|TRBJ1-1
CASSEGTGRFF
TGTGCCAGTAGTGAGGGGACAGGGAGGTTCTTT
>TRBV12-3/TRBV12-4|NA|once|TRBJ2-1
CASSQYNEQFF
TGTGCCAGCAGTCAATACAATGAGCAGTTCTTC
>TRBV19|TRBD1|NA|TRBJ1-4
CASTSRQGGEKLFF
TGTGCCAGTACCTCGAGACAGGGAGGTGAAAAACTGTTTTTT
>TRBV18|TRBD1|NA|TRBJ2-1
CASSLLGQDGYNEQFF
TGTGCCAGCTCACTCCTGGGACAGGATGGCTACAATGAGCAGTTCTTC
>TRBV7-2|NA|NA|TRBJ1-1
CASSSLPGSEAFF
TGTGCCAGCAGCTCGCTTCCCGGGTCTGAAGCTTTCTTT
>TRBV4-1|TRBD1|NA|TRBJ2-3
CASSPRGQGATDTQYF
TGCGCCAGCAGCCCTAGAGGACAGGGGGCAACAGATACGCAGTATTTT
>TRBV19|TRBD1|NA|TRBJ2-7
CASSTDRGDEQYF
TGTGCCAGTAGTACGGACAGGGGTGACGAGCAGTACTTC